This T cell receptor (beta chain) was recovered during a study of T cell responses to AZD1222 COVID-19 vaccine (dated by TCRdb to about 2021). A note on the overall study: AZD1222 recipients given second doses at about 4 weeks or at about 12 weeks were pooled, since spike-specific TCR depth and breadth were not found to differ between the two schedules. A total of roughly 240 trial participants underwent TCR sequencing, of whom 207 received two doses of AZD1222 and about 26 received two doses of the MenACWY control vaccine. Trial participants were enrolled into age subgroups of 18-55, 56-69 and 70-plus years, which contained approximately 150, 28 and 58 TCR-sequenced participants, respectively. Broader findings and caveats from the paper: Participants were mostly white British and included more females than males, and it was suggested by the authors that clonal diversity may have been underestimated. Epitopes outside the regions mutated in the B.1.351 and B.1.1.7 variants were reportedly recognized by nearly half of the unique spike-specific TCRs. After two AZD1222 doses, spike-specific TCR breadth and depth were significantly higher than at day 0 and than in MenACWY recipients. The vaccine-associated CD4 TCRs covered the entire spike protein, and the dominant responses fell in regions 160-218 and 743-854. The 56-69-year group was small, and its depth increase did not reach significance, likely because of low power. Conclusions about previously exposed vaccinees were limited because only 5 or 6 AZD1222 recipients were SARS-CoV-2 seropositive at baseline. No day 14 peak-response samples were available, so repertoires were characterized only after the peak T cell response.

This clone was picked up one time. This clone's antigen is unknown. Base qualities are missing; no much larger clone stands one base away. The CDR3 regions of human TCRbeta chains were analyzed by immunosequencing. In the original analysis: TCRs in the repertoires were compared against a reference library of SARS-CoV-2-specific TCRs that had been generated with the MIRA antigen-specificity platform. Breadth was defined as the fraction of unique TCRs that were SARS-CoV-2-associated, and depth was defined as the fraction of total T cells that were SARS-CoV-2-associated. Using the MIRA data, each spike-specific TCR was assigned both to the spike region to which the TCR was reactive and to a CD4 or CD8 class. Log10-transformed breadth and depth values were compared by one-way ANOVA with Sidak's multiple comparisons tests. Sourced from immuneACCESS, this table was stored by TCRdb with only in-frame sequences that have V and J called. A share of the clones is absent; for the studies checked, an unresolved V gene accounts for under half, and the remainder has no known explanation. D and trimming were read from the DNA, whereas the V and J calls and clone size are those reported in that table. The sample contains some 110,000 clones, roughly 87% of them found a single time. The ten largest clones take up roughly 8% of the sample.

V and J are truncated by 0 bases and 0 bases respectively, leaving an intervening sequence of 12 bases. Taken from the germline V gene, the CDR1 and CDR2 loops are SGHDN and FVKESK. The CDR3 measures 17 amino acids from cysteine to phenylalanine. This entry keeps only the CDR3 DNA: 51 bases, framed from base 1. Interpreted using the paper, the time point label stands for: baseline before first vaccination. Vaccinee samples came from UK trials COV001 and COV002, including a single-blind randomized controlled phase 2/3 trial of AZD1222 (ChAdOx1 nCoV-19) in healthy adults. For TCRbeta chain sequencing, PBMC samples were collected from trial participants at day 0 and at day 28 after the second dose.

The TCR comes from an adult in good health. The chain uses TRBV14 and TRBJ2-1; the D region possibly corresponds to TRBD2 (5 bases align). Sequenced here: peripheral blood, sampled on day 0 of AZD1222 vaccination. The DNA sequence is as follows: TGTGCCAGCAGCCAAGATCGAGGGAGCCACTCCTACAATGAGCAGTTCTTC. It encodes CASSQDRGSHSYNEQFF.